This TCR beta chain was sequenced in a study of post-analysis software for immune sequencing data (dated by TCRdb to about 2015). For context, the study as a whole: Recorded disease courses included relapsing-remitting, secondary progressive and progressive-relapsing multiple sclerosis, with some patients lacking subtype annotation. A subset of samples was prepared in parallel using single-end sample barcoding, then pooled and co-amplified after Illumina adapter ligation. The patient repertoires were set against under 13 previously published healthy control repertoires from donors whose ages ranged from roughly 6 to 27 years.

The table lists this clonotype with a few counts. Its antigen has not been determined. There are no base qualities to consult, and no much larger clone falls within one base. The germline V gene specifies MGHRA as CDR1 and YSYEKL as CDR2. The CDR3 contains 18 residues, cysteine and phenylalanine counted. Of the read, only the CDR3 DNA is kept; its 54 bases are in frame from base 1. The germline V end is reduced by 3 bases and the J end by 6 bases; junction bases left unmatched: 9. To demonstrate the VDJtools post-analysis software, the study profiled TCR beta repertoires from the peripheral blood of about 13 young patients with multiple sclerosis. Multiple sclerosis patients were children and adolescents aged 6 to 15 years. The paper as a whole reports these results and caveats: Four to six TRBV segments, including TRBV5-6, TRBV5-1 and TRBV20-1, were significantly more frequent in patients than controls. Multiple sclerosis patients had significantly lower normalized Chao1 diversity than controls, a result that suggests substantial peripheral T-cell clonal expansion. Direct clustering with F measure showed strong co-clustering of samples prepared in the same batch, prompting a batch-effect correction. The control group was slightly older than the multiple sclerosis patient group.

The receptor library was made with PCR. These reads were obtained on an Illumina HiSeq 2500. To reduce PCR and sequencing biases, unique molecular identifiers were built into the TCR beta cDNA libraries. Per 1 to 10 million input T cells, approximately 500,000 cDNA molecules were obtained, such that each molecule approximated one T cell. The patient libraries were prepared and sequenced with the same protocol used for the earlier healthy control dataset. Within a given batch, samples were prepared together, multiplexed and sequenced on the same HiSeq lane. Concerning the study's data processing: Raw barcoded reads were processed with MIGEC, discarding single-read molecular identifier groups before consensus assembly and CDR3 extraction. Clonotype tables were post-analysed with VDJtools, and diversity was normalized by down-sampling all datasets to the smallest sample size. To correct batch-related cross-sample contamination, repertoire overlap clustering matched CDR3 amino acid sequences but not nucleotide sequences. TCRdb reprocessing: public reads trimmed at Q25 with fastp, clones called with MiXCR, in-frame beta chains kept. Entries that share a CDR3 protein sequence are merged under the most common genes and DNA. The V and J calls reflect TCRdb's pipeline rather than the authors' work. This sample lists approximately 400,000 distinct CDR3 sequences; roughly 38% were detected once. Roughly 12% of the sample goes to the ten largest clones.

The clonotype originates from a girl between 5 and 17 years old with multiple sclerosis. The rearranged chain carries TRBV4-1 and TRBJ2-3; TRBD2 matches 16 bases in the middle. Sequencing was done on a sample of blood. The sequenced DNA: TGCGCCAGCAGCCAGGGACTAGCGGGGGGGCCCGTTTCTGATACGCAGTATTTT. It encodes CASSQGLAGGPVSDTQYF.